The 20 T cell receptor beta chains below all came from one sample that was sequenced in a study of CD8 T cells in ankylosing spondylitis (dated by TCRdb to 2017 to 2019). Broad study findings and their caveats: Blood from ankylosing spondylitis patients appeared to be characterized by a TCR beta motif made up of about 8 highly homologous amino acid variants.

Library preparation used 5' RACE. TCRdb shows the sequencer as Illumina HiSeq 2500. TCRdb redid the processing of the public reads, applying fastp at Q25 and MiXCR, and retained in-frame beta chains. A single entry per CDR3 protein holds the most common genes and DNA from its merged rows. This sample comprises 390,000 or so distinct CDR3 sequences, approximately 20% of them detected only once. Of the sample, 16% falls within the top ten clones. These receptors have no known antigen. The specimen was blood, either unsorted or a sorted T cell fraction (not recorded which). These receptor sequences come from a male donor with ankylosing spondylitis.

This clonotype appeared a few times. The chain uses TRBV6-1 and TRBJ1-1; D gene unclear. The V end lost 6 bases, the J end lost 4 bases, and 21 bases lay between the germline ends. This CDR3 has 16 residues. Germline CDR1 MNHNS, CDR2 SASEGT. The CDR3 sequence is CASSQIRAPGGTEAFF. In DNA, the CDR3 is TGTGCCAGCAGCCAAATTCGGGCCCCGGGAGGCACTGAAGCTTTCTTT.

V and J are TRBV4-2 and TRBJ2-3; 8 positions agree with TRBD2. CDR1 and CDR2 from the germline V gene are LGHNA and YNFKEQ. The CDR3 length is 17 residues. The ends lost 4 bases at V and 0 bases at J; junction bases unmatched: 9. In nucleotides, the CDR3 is TGTGCCAGCAGCCTGAGACTAGCGCGCACTAGCACAGATACGCAGTATTTT. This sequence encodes CASSLRLARTSTDTQYF.

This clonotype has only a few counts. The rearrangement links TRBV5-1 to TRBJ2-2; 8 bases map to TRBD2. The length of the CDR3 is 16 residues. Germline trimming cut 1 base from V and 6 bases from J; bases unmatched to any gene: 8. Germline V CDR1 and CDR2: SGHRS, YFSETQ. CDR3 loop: CASSLSGSRRAGELFF. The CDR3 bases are TGCGCCAGCAGCTTGAGCGGGAGTAGACGGGCCGGGGAGCTGTTTTTT.

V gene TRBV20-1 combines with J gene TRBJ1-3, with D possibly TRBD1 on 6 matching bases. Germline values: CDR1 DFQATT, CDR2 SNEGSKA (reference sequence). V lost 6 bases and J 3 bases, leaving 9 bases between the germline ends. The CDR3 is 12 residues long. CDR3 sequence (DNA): TGCAGTGCAAGGGGGTATGGAAACACCATATATTTT. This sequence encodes CSARGYGNTIYF.

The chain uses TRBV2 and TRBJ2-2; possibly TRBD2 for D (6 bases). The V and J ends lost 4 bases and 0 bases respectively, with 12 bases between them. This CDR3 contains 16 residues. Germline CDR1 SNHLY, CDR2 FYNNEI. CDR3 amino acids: CASSVEGLANTGELFF. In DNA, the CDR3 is TGTGCCAGCAGTGTGGAGGGACTCGCGAACACCGGGGAGCTGTTTTTT.

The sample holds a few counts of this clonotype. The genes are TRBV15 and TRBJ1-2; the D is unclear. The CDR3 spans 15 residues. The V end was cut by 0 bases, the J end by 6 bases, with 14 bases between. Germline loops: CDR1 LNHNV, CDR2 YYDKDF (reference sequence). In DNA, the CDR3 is TGTGCCACCAGCAGAGATCGGTTAACAGCTAATGGCTACACCTTC. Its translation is CATSRDRLTANGYTF.

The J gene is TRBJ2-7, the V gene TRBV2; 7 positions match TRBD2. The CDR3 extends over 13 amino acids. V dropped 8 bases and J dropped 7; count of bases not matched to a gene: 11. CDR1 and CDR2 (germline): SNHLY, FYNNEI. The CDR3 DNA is TGTGCCAGCTCCTTCATGGGGGGAGGGGAGCAGTACTTC. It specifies CASSFMGGGEQYF.

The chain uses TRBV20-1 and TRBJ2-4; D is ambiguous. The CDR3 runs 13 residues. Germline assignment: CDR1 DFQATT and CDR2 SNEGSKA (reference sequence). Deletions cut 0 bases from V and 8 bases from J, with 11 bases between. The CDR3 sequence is CSAREVGRDIQYF. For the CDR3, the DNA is TGCAGTGCTAGAGAAGTAGGACGCGACATTCAGTACTTC.

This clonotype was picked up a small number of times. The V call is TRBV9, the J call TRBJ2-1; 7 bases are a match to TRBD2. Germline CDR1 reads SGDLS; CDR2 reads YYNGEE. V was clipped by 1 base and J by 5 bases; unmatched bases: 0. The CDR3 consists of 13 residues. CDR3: CASSVLADNEQFF. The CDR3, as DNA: TGTGCCAGCAGCGTACTAGCGGACAATGAGCAGTTCTTC. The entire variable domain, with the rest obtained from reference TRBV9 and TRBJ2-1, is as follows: DSGVTQTPKHLITATGQRVTLRCSPRSGDLSVYWYQQSLDQGLQFLIQYYNGEERAKGNILERFSAQQFPDLHSELNLSSLELGDSALYFCASSVLADNEQFFGPGTRLTVL.

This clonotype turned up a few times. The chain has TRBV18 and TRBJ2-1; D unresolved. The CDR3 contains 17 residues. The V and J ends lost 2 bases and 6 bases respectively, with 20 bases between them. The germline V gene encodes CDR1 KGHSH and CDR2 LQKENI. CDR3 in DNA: TGTGCCAGCTCACCAGACCCACGGCCCAATTCCCCCAATGAGCAGTTCTTC. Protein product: CASSPDPRPNSPNEQFF.

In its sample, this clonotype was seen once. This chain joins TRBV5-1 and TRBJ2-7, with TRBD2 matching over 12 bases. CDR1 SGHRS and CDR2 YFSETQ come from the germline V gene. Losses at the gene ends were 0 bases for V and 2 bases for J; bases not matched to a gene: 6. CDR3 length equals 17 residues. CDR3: CASSLAPSGRATYEQYF. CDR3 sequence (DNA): TGCGCCAGCAGCTTGGCCCCTAGCGGGAGGGCTACCTACGAGCAGTACTTC.

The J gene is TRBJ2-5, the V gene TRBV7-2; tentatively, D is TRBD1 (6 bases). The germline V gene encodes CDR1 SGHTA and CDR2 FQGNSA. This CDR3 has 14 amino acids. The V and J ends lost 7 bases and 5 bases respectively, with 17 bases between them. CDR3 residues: CASTRTAGEETQYF. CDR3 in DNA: TGTGCCAGCACCCGGACAGCTGGAGAGGAGACCCAGTACTTC.

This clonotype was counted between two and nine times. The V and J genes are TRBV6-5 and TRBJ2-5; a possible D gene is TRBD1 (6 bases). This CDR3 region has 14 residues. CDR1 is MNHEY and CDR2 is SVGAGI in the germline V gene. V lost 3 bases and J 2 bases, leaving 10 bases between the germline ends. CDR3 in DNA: TGTGCCAGCAGTTATCGTACAGGGCAAGAGACCCAGTACTTC. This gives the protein CASSYRTGQETQYF.

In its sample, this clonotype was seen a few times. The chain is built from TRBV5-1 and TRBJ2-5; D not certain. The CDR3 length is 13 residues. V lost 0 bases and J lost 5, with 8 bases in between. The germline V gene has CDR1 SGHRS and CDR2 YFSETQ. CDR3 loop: CASSLGRFETQYF. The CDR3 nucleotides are TGCGCCAGCAGCTTGGGGCGTTTTGAGACCCAGTACTTC.

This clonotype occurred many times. The CDR3 here is CASRGDTDTQYF. The CDR3 nucleotides are TGTGCCAGCAGGGGGGACACAGATACGCAGTATTTT. This rearrangement joins TRBV6-4 to TRBJ2-3, with D possibly being TRBD1 or TRBD2 (5 bases each). V dropped 6 bases and J dropped 2 bases, with 6 bases sitting between them. The CDR3 has 12 amino acids. Germline V gene lookup returns CDR1 MRHNA and CDR2 SNTAGT.

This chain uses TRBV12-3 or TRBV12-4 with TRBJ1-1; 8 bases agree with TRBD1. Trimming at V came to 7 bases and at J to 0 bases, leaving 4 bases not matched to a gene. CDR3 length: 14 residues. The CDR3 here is CASNGQGMNTEAFF. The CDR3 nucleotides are TGTGCCAGCAACGGACAGGGAATGAACACTGAAGCTTTCTTT.

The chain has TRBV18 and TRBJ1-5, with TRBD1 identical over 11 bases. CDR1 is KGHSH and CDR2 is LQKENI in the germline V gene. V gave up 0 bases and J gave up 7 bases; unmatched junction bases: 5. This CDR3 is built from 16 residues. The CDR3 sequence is CASSPPGQGVGQPQHF. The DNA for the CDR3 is TGTGCCAGCTCACCACCGGGACAGGGGGTAGGCCAGCCCCAGCATTTT.

CDR3 coding DNA: TGTGCCACCCCTGGTCAGGGCAGCGGAGATACGCAGTATTTT. This encodes CATPGQGSGDTQYF. This chain links TRBV2 with TRBJ2-3; D might be TRBD1 or TRBD2, each matching 5 bases. V dropped 10 bases and J dropped 5 bases, with 19 bases sitting between them. This CDR3 is built from 14 residues. The germline V gene has CDR1 SNHLY and CDR2 FYNNEI.

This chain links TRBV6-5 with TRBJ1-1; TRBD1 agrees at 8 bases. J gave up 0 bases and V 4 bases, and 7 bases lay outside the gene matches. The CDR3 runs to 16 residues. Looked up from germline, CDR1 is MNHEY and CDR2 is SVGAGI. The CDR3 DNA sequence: TGTGCCAGCAGTTCTGAACAGGGGGTCATGAACACTGAAGCTTTCTTT. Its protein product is CASSSEQGVMNTEAFF.

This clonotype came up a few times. CDR3 region: CASSIDLVEEQFF. The CDR3, as DNA: TGTGCCAGTAGTATAGATTTGGTCGAAGAGCAGTTCTTC. V gene TRBV19 combines with J gene TRBJ2-1, with D unresolved. CDR3 length equals 13 residues. Germline loops: CDR1 LNHDA, CDR2 SQIVND (reference sequence). V shed 0 bases and J shed 10 bases, with 10 bases lying between them.